This T cell receptor (beta chain) stems from a study of CD8 T cells in Susac syndrome. Study details: Among the Susac syndrome patients sequenced, six had active disease and roughly eight were in remission. Study findings and constraints: Only a relatively small number of individuals were included in the TCR sequencing and HLA analysis.

The authors negatively isolated CD8+ and CD4+ T cells and FACS-enriched TEMRA cells. As regards this clonotype: Its antigen is unidentified.

The RNA, about 0.5 to 1 ug, was put through reverse transcription using random hexamers. The immunoSEQ assay covered 54 Vbeta and 13 Jbeta segments for CDR3. In TCRdb, the immunoSEQ multiplex PCR reads were re-called with MiXCR into one record per CDR3 protein. The sample has more than 150,000 distinct CDR3 sequences, approximately 94% seen once. The receptor was isolated from a human donor with Susac syndrome. Sequencing was carried out using CD4+ T cells from PBMCs.

This chain's CDR3 is CASGTTRGSGYNEQFF. The CDR3 nucleotides are TGCGCCAGTGGGACGACTAGGGGCTCGGGGTACAATGAGCAGTTCTTC. This chain links TRBV5-1 with TRBJ2-1, with D perhaps TRBD2 (6 bases). V lost 8 bases, J lost 4 bases, and 22 bases lay in between. This CDR3 spans 16 amino acids. Looked up from germline, CDR1 is SGHRS and CDR2 is YFSETQ.